These 21 T cell receptor beta chains were sequenced from one sample in a study of blood T cell repertoires in COVID-19. Using immunoSEQ multiplex PCR, the repertoire was profiled, and TCRdb retains in-frame clones only, with some absent. The data contain about 320,000 clones, around 90% of them singletons. Specimen: PBMCs or T cells enriched from blood (not recorded which). The origin of the receptors is a woman aged 18 to 35 who had recovered from COVID-19.

The gene calls are TRBV6-1 and TRBJ1-3; D is perhaps TRBD1 (6 bases). Trimming took 4 bases from V and 3 from J, leaving 10 bases between them. The CDR3 consists of 14 residues. Germline values: CDR1 MNHNS, CDR2 SASEGT. CDR3 DNA sequence: TGTGCCAGCAGTGGAACACAGGGTGGAAACACCATATATTTT. This sequence encodes CASSGTQGGNTIYF.

The chain has TRBV9 and TRBJ2-5; 8 positions agree with TRBD1. The germline CDR1 and CDR2 sequences are SGDLS and YYNGEE. V shed 3 bases and J 3 bases; nucleotides not matched to a gene: 7. This CDR3 comprises 15 residues. The CDR3 here is CASSARTGFEETQYF. The CDR3 bases are TGTGCCAGCAGCGCAAGGACAGGGTTTGAAGAGACCCAGTACTTC.

CDR3 DNA: TGCGCCAGCTCTCTCGGACTAGGACTCACAGATACGCAGTATTTT. Its protein is CASSLGLGLTDTQYF. The rearrangement links TRBV5-1 to TRBJ2-3; TRBD2 agrees at 7 bases. CDR3 length: 15 amino acids. Germline V CDR1 and CDR2: SGHRS, YFSETQ. Losses at the gene ends were 7 bases for V and 2 bases for J; bases not matched to a gene: 10.

The chain has TRBV11-1 and TRBJ2-1; 7 bases map to TRBD2. The CDR3 contains 16 residues. Germline trimming cut 1 base from V and 6 bases from J; bases unmatched to any gene: 9. Germline V lookup: CDR1 SGHAT, CDR2 FQDESV (reference sequence). The CDR3 is CASSLVMGRARNEQFF. CDR3 coding DNA: TGTGCCAGCAGCTTAGTTATGGGGAGGGCTCGCAATGAGCAGTTCTTC.

The chain carries TRBV5-1 and TRBJ2-7, with D possibly being TRBD1 (6 bases). The V gene's germline CDR1 is SGHRS and CDR2 YFSETQ. The CDR3 extends over 13 amino acids. Trimming cost V 2 bases and J 6 bases, with 12 bases left between them. The CDR3 coding sequence is TGCGCCAGCAGCTTCGATCCACAGGGCGAGCAGTACTTC. Its protein is CASSFDPQGEQYF.

J is TRBJ1-1 and V is TRBV5-6; the D is unclear. Germline V CDR1 and CDR2: SGHDT, YYEEEE. The CDR3 spans 15 residues. V was cut by 4 bases and J by 1 base, with 14 bases left in between. The CDR3 coding sequence is TGTGCCAGCAGCCCCCTCAGTCGAGGGAACACTGAAGCTTTCTTT. Its translation is CASSPLSRGNTEAFF.

The gene calls are TRBV5-1 and TRBJ1-3; 8 bases are a match to TRBD1. V shed 2 bases and J 4 bases; nucleotides not matched to a gene: 2. The CDR3 length is 14 residues. Germline loops: CDR1 SGHRS, CDR2 YFSETQ. CDR3 residues: CASSFGQGGNTIYF. The CDR3 DNA reads as TGCGCCAGCAGCTTCGGACAGGGCGGAAACACCATATATTTT.

The V and J genes are TRBV5-8 and TRBJ1-1; D unclear. The V and J ends lost 4 bases and 4 bases respectively, with 11 bases between them. Germline values: CDR1 SGHTS, CDR2 YDEGEE. The CDR3 totals 13 residues. The CDR3 sequence: CASSQNPGTEAFF. As DNA, the CDR3 is TGTGCCAGCAGCCAAAATCCAGGCACTGAAGCTTTCTTT.

This rearrangement joins TRBV4-3 to TRBJ2-6; the D gene is possibly TRBD1 (5 bases). The CDR3 sequence is 19 residues long. The V gene lost 0 bases and the J gene lost 0 bases, with 15 bases spanning the gap. The germline V gene encodes CDR1 LGHNA and CDR2 YSLEER. CDR3 sequence reads: CASSQDGQGSDSGANVLTF. In nucleotides, the CDR3 is TGCGCCAGCAGCCAAGATGGGCAGGGAAGCGACTCTGGGGCCAACGTCCTGACTTTC.

V is TRBV4-1 and J is TRBJ2-5; perhaps TRBD2 as D (5 bases). Germline V gene data show CDR1 as MGHRA and CDR2 as YSYEKL. The CDR3 runs to 15 residues. Trimming took 1 base from V and 4 from J, leaving 13 bases between them. The CDR3 DNA reads TGCGCCAGCAGCCAAGGGTTCAGTCTAGCAGAGACCCAGTACTTC. Translated, it gives CASSQGFSLAETQYF.

This chain joins TRBV2 and TRBJ1-1; 8 bases fit TRBD1. Germline CDR1 SNHLY, CDR2 FYNNEI. The length of the CDR3 is 13 residues. V lost 7 bases to trimming and J lost 6 bases; unmatched junction nucleotides: 7. The CDR3 spells CASNIDRGSEAFF. The CDR3 DNA reads TGTGCCAGCAATATCGACAGGGGCTCTGAAGCTTTCTTT.

The chain recombines TRBV5-8 with TRBJ1-2, with 10 bases matching TRBD1. The CDR3 contains 19 residues. V lost 2 bases and J lost 1; bases outside the gene matches: 14. Germline assignment: CDR1 SGHTS and CDR2 YDEGEE. The CDR3 DNA follows: TGTGCCAGCAGCTTAAAGGTCAGGGACAGGGGTCCCGTTAACTATGGCTACACCTTC. Amino acid sequence: CASSLKVRDRGPVNYGYTF.

This clone was detected a few times. The chain has TRBV28 and TRBJ2-7; D ambiguous. The V end lost 2 bases, the J end lost 8 bases, and 13 bases lay between the germline ends. Germline V gives CDR1 MDHEN, CDR2 SYDVKM. The CDR3 totals 13 residues. The CDR3 spells CASSLGSGDKQYF. The CDR3 DNA is TGTGCCAGCAGTTTAGGTTCGGGTGATAAGCAGTACTTC.

The chain combines TRBV28 with TRBJ2-3; 7 positions agree with TRBD2. Unmatched junction bases numbered 17, after V lost 3 bases and J lost 8 bases. The CDR3 is made up of 17 amino acids. Per the germline V gene, CDR1 is MDHEN and CDR2 is SYDVKM. CDR3 coding DNA: TGTGCCAGCAGTTTCCCGATGGGGACTGGGGGGAGGGCTACGCAGTATTTT. It yields the protein CASSFPMGTGGRATQYF.

CDR3 nucleotides: TGTGCCAGCAACAACAGGGGGCGGAACACTGAAGCTTTCTTT. Protein sequence: CASNNRGRNTEAFF. The V call is TRBV6-6, the J call TRBJ1-1, with 9 bases identical to TRBD1. V lost 7 bases, J lost 1 base, and 4 bases stayed unmatched. The V gene's germline CDR1 is MNHNY and CDR2 SVGAGI (reference sequence). The CDR3 is made up of 14 amino acids.

V is TRBV18 and J is TRBJ2-1; maybe TRBD1 (6 bases). V was trimmed by 3 bases and J by 7 bases, leaving 10 bases between them. CDR1 KGHSH and CDR2 LQKENI come from the germline V gene. The CDR3 extends over 13 amino acids. CDR3 coding DNA: TGTGCCAGCTCACCGCTGGGACAAAATGAGCAGTTCTTC. Protein: CASSPLGQNEQFF.

The chain has TRBV3-1 (or the pseudogene TRBV3-2) and TRBJ2-1; 11 bases match TRBD1. The CDR3 sequence is 15 residues long. Germline values: CDR1 LGHDT, CDR2 YNNKEL (reference sequence). V gave up 3 bases and J gave up 9 bases; unmatched junction bases: 7. The CDR3 sequence is CASSHPDRGRGEQFF. In DNA, the CDR3 is TGTGCCAGCAGCCACCCGGACAGGGGGCGAGGTGAGCAGTTCTTC.

This chain connects TRBV2 to TRBJ2-7, with D tentatively TRBD1 (6 bases). Germline V lookup: CDR1 SNHLY, CDR2 FYNNEI. V lost 4 bases to trimming and J lost 7 bases, with 26 bases between them. This CDR3 contains 17 residues. CDR3 sequence: CASSVYGQSSILGEQYF. CDR3 coding DNA: TGTGCCAGCAGTGTTTACGGACAGTCCTCAATTCTCGGGGAGCAGTACTTC.

The genes are TRBV28 and TRBJ1-2, with D possibly being TRBD1 (5 bases). This CDR3 spans 12 amino acids. From germline, CDR1 is MDHEN and CDR2 SYDVKM. Trimming took 10 bases from V and 11 from J, leaving 20 bases between them. CDR3 region: CAISAWDTGYTF. CDR3 nucleotides: TGTGCCATCTCGGCGTGGGATACAGGATACACCTTC.

V usage is TRBV19 and J usage is TRBJ2-2; 8 positions match TRBD1. The CDR3 is made up of 14 amino acids. With 7 bases clipped from V and 6 bases from J, the junction kept 7 bases outside the gene matches. Germline V gene sequence: CDR1 LNHDA, CDR2 SQIVND (reference sequence). Here the CDR3 DNA reads TGTGCCAGTAAGGGCCAGGGGGCCGCCGGGGAGCTGTTTTTT. Residues: CASKGQGAAGELFF.

Here the CDR3 reads CASSIESLDRGAEAFF. The CDR3, as DNA: TGTGCCAGTAGTATAGAGTCACTAGATCGGGGTGCTGAAGCTTTCTTT. The chain is built from TRBV19 and TRBJ1-1, with D hard to call. Germline V gene lookup returns CDR1 LNHDA and CDR2 SQIVND (reference sequence). V was cut by 0 bases and J by 6 bases, with 17 bases left in between. The CDR3 extends over 16 amino acids.